The TCR beta chain under discussion was sequenced for a study of blood T cell repertoires in COVID-19. The overall study: Acute and convalescent COVID-19 specimens originated in the United States, Italy and Spain.

Germline lookup yields CDR1 LGHDT and CDR2 YNNKEL (reference sequence). The CDR3 length is 18 residues. Deletions cut 1 base from V and 0 bases from J, with 16 bases between. Original processing notes: Estimated nucleated cell counts came from reference gene primer amplification. TCRdb's copy holds only in-frame clones and misses some; the assay was immunoSEQ multiplex PCR. V and J calls and clone size are given by that table; D and trimming were obtained from the DNA. The sample consists of under 150,000 clones, approximately 86% of them appearing once. J is TRBJ1-3 and V is TRBV3-1 (or the pseudogene TRBV3-2); D is unclear. Sequenced: peripheral blood. The sequence came from a middle-aged woman with active or convalescent COVID-19. The CDR3 sequence is CASSQVIRAGSSGNTIYF. Here the CDR3 DNA reads TGTGCCAGCAGCCAAGTGATCCGGGCCGGGAGCTCTGGAAACACCATATATTTT.